These T cell receptor beta chains were read from a single sample in a study of T cells in Graves' hyperthyroidism and ophthalmopathy. TCRdb used MiXCR to reprocess the multiplex PCR reads, holding one entry per CDR3 protein. The table shows roughly 180,000 distinct CDR3 sequences, with over 7.5% occurring only once. Sequencing was done on a sample of blood. The receptors here all came from a young woman with Graves' hyperthyroidism that later progressed to Graves' ophthalmopathy. The conserved cysteine and the conserved F or W are not part of the CDR3 here. The order of the fields is V gene, CDR3 protein.

v_call: TRBV7-3
cdr3_aa: ASSLRAPGSGGAKDTQY

v_call: TRBV7-8
cdr3_aa: ASSLGRQVLNEQF

v_call: TRBV12-3/TRBV12-4
cdr3_aa: ASSPGHLNYGYT

v_call: TRBV7-9
cdr3_aa: ASSLLDSNQPQH

v_call: TRBV4-2
cdr3_aa: AGSQSSGVEAF

v_call: TRBV12-5
cdr3_aa: ASGPSREEQETQY

v_call: TRBV30
cdr3_aa: AWSVPGIWTEAF

v_call: TRBV5-6
cdr3_aa: ASGSGLSSYNEQF

v_call: TRBV18
cdr3_aa: ASSREGLDRATYEQY

v_call: TRBV29-1
cdr3_aa: SGGQGKDEQY

v_call: TRBV6-5
cdr3_aa: ASSYGGTLLYEQY

v_call: TRBV30
cdr3_aa: AWSVPGFNQPQH

v_call: TRBV7-8
cdr3_aa: ASSPGTGGGNTIY

v_call: TRBV20-1
cdr3_aa: SAETSPSYNEQF

v_call: TRBV28
cdr3_aa: ASSSTVEQGMRTEAF

v_call: TRBV19
cdr3_aa: ASSSRDLGDSPLH

v_call: TRBV11-2
cdr3_aa: ASSFEVTHEQY

v_call: TRBV5-6
cdr3_aa: ASSKPGLAGDNEQF

v_call: TRBV9
cdr3_aa: ASSVGQGGTYEQY

v_call: TRBV5-1
cdr3_aa: ASSYSGRGYEQY

v_call: TRBV14
cdr3_aa: ASSPGLAGEYSYNEQF

v_call: TRBV7-2
cdr3_aa: ASSLGPGLSDLAKNIQY

v_call: TRBV20-1
cdr3_aa: SARTGTGFGYT

v_call: TRBV5-6
cdr3_aa: ASSKTSSGISTDTQY

v_call: TRBV9
cdr3_aa: ASSAGLAGVETQY

v_call: TRBV20-1
cdr3_aa: SGTAGGQGEQY

v_call: TRBV11-2
cdr3_aa: ASSLEGYRGRRVEAF

v_call: TRBV30
cdr3_aa: AWKGQTRGGYT

v_call: TRBV30
cdr3_aa: AWTPLAGGQY

v_call: TRBV5-5
cdr3_aa: ASRPSGTKNTEAF

v_call: TRBV10-3
cdr3_aa: AIGKQGIVRTGELF

v_call: TRBV7-8
cdr3_aa: ASSLQRGGYEQY

v_call: TRBV15
cdr3_aa: ATSRVGGSVDGYT

v_call: TRBV7-6
cdr3_aa: ASSLGTGFEQPQH

v_call: TRBV5-6
cdr3_aa: ASSLASRDAGELF

v_call: TRBV10-3
cdr3_aa: AISPGQEVNQPQH

v_call: TRBV15
cdr3_aa: ATSTRVGEPQH

v_call: TRBV13
cdr3_aa: ASSSLAGSSYEQY

v_call: TRBV27
cdr3_aa: ASSLKGGLMYEQY

v_call: TRBV19
cdr3_aa: ASSTKMNTETF

v_call: TRBV7-9
cdr3_aa: ASSFSPREREREYEQY

v_call: TRBV5-1
cdr3_aa: ASSLLRTSGDNEQF